The clone carrying this TCR beta chain was counted many times. Its antigen is undetermined. Template-switch 5'RACE cDNA synthesis added a 10-nucleotide unique molecular identifier. One entry per CDR3 protein, called by TCRdb with MiXCR from the 5' RACE reads. Altogether tens of thousands of distinct CDR3 sequences are present, under 5% being singletons, with the ten largest covering around 6.9%. With 6 bases removed from V and 7 bases from J, the gap between germline ends came to 13 bases. This CDR3 spans 13 amino acids. The data derive from a study of neurological immune-mediated disorders. Regarding the study as a whole: None of the CDR3 amino acid sequences in expanded clones turned up in more than one subject, which points to private repertoires in all groups. For the multiple sclerosis repertoire cluster, an association with any clinical or MRI feature was absent. On phylogenetic grouping, the repertoires of 18 of 34 multiple sclerosis patients fell within one related-CDR3 cluster, constituting a possible signature.

This chain connects TRBV12-3 or TRBV12-4 to TRBJ1-3, with no clear D. The clonotype originates from a man aged 25 to 40 with multiple sclerosis. The source material was PBMCs. In DNA, the CDR3 is TGTGCCAGCAGCCCTGTTGTTGCGAACACCATATATTTT. As protein: CASSPVVANTIYF.